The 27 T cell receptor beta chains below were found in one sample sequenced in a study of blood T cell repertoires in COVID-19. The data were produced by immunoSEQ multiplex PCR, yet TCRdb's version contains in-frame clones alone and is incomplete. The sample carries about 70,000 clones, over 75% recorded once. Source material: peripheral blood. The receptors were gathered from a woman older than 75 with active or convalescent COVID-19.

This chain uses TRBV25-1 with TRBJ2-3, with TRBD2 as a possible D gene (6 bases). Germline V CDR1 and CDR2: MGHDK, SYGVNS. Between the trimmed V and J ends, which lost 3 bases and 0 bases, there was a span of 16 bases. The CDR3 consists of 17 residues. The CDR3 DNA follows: TGTGCCAGCAGTGAGGGACTGATCGGGGGAAGCACAGATACGCAGTATTTT. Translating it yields CASSEGLIGGSTDTQYF.

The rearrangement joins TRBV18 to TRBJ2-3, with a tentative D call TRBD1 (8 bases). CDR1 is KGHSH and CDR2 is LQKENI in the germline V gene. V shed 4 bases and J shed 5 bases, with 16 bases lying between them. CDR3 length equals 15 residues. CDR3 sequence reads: CASSRDRGGGDTQYF. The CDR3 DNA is TGTGCCAGCTCACGAGACAGGGGAGGGGGAGATACGCAGTATTTT.

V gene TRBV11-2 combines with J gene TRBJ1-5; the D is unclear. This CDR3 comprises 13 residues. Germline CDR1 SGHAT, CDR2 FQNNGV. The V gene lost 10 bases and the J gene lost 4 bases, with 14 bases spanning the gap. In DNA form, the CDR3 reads TGTGCCAACCGAAGACGGGAGAATCAGCCCCAGCATTTT. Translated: CANRRRENQPQHF.

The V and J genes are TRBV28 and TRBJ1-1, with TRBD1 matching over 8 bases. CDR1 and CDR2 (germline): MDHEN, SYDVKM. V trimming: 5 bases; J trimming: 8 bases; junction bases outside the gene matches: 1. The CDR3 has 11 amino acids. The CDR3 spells CASSRTGEAFF. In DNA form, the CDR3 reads TGTGCCAGCAGTCGGACAGGGGAAGCTTTCTTT.

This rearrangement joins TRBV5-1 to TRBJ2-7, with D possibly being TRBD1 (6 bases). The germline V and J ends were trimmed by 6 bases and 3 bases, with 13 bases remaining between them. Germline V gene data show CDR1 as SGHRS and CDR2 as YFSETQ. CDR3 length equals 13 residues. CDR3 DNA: TGCGCCAGCAAACAGGGTTCGGACTACGAGCAGTACTTC. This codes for CASKQGSDYEQYF.

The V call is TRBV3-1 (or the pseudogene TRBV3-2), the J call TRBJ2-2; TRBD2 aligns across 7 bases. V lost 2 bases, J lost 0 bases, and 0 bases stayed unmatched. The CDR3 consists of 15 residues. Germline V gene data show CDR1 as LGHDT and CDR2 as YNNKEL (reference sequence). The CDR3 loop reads CASSQLAANTGELFF. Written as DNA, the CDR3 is TGTGCCAGCAGCCAACTAGCGGCGAACACCGGGGAGCTGTTTTTT.

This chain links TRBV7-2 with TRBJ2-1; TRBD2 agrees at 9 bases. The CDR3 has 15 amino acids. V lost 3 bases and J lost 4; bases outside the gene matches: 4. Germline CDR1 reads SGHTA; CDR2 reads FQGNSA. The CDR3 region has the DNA TGTGCCAGCAGCTTTCATAGCGGGGGATACAATGAGCAGTTCTTC. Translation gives CASSFHSGGYNEQFF.

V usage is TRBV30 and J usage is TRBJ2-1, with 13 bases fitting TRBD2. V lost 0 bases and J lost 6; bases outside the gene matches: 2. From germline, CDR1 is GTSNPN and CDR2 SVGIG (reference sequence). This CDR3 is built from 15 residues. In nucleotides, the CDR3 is TGTGCCTGGAGTGTTGGACTAGCGGGGGTCAATGAGCAGTTCTTC. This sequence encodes CAWSVGLAGVNEQFF.

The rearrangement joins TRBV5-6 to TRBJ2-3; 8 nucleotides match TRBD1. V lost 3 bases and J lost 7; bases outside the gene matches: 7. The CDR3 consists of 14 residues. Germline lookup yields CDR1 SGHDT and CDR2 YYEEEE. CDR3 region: CASSWRQGTNTQYF. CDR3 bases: TGTGCCAGCAGCTGGAGACAGGGGACCAATACGCAGTATTTT.

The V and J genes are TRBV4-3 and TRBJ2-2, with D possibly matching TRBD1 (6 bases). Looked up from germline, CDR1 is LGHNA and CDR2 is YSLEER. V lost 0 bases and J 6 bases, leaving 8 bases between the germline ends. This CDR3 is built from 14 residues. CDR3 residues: CASSQDTGPGELFF. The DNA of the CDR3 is TGCGCCAGCAGCCAAGACACAGGGCCCGGGGAGCTGTTTTTT.

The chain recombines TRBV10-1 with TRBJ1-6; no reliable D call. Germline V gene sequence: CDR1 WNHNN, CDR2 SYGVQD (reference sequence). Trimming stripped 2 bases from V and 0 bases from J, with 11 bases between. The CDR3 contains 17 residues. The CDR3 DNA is TGCGCCAGCAGTGAGCTCGGTGGGAGCTCCTATAATTCACCCCTCCACTTT. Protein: CASSELGGSSYNSPLHF.

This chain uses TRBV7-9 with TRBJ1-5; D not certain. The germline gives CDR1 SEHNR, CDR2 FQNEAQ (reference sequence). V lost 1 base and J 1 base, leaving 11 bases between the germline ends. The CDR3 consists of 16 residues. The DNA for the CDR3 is TGTGCCAGCAGCTTAGTGGCGGAGAGAAGCAATCAGCCCCAGCATTTT. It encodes CASSLVAERSNQPQHF.

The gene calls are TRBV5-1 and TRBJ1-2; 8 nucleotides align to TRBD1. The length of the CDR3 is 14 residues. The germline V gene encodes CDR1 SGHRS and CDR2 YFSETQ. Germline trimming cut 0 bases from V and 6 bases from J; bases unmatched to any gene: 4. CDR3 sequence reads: CASSLVARGHGYTF. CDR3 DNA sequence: TGCGCCAGCAGCTTGGTAGCCAGGGGGCATGGCTACACCTTC.

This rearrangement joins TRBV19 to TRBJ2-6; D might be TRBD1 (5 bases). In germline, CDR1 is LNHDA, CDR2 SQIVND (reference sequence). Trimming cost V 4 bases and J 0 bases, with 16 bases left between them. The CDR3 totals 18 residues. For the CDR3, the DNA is TGTGCCAGTAGTACGACAGTTACAAAGTTCTCTGGGGCCAACGTCCTGACTTTC. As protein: CASSTTVTKFSGANVLTF.

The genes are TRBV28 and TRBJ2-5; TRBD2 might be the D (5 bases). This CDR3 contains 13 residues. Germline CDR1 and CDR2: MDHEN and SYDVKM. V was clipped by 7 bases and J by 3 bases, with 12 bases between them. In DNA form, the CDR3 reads TGTGCCAGCAAAGGGAGTTACGAAGAGACCCAGTACTTC. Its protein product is CASKGSYEETQYF.

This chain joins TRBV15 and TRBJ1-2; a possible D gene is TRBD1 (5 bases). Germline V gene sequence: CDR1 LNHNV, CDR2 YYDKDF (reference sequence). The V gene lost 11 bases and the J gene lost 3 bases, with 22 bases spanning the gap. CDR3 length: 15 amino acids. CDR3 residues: CASGDSMGGYYGYTF. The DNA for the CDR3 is TGTGCCTCTGGGGACTCCATGGGGGGATACTATGGCTACACCTTC. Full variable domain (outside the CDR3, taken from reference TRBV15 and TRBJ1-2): DAMVIQNPRYQVTQFGKPVTLSCSQTLNHNVMYWYQQKSSQAPKLLFHYYDKDFNNEADTPDNFQSRRPNTSFCFLDIRSPGLGDTAMYLCASGDSMGGYYGYTFGSGTRLTVV.

The chain's CDR3 is CASSPGTGVGNEQFF. In DNA, the CDR3 is TGTGCCAGCAGTCCGGGGACAGGGGTAGGAAATGAGCAGTTCTTC. V gene TRBV27 combines with J gene TRBJ2-1; TRBD1 agrees at 10 bases. The V segment lost 5 bases and the J segment 7 bases; nucleotides outside the gene matches: 8. There are 15 residues in the CDR3. The V gene's germline CDR1 is MNHEY and CDR2 SMNVEV (reference sequence).

The CDR3 nucleotides are TGTGCCAGTAGGGGACAAGTAAGCTACAATGAGCAGTTCTTC. Translated, it gives CASRGQVSYNEQFF. V and J are TRBV6-6 and TRBJ2-1; tentative D call: TRBD1 (6 bases). The CDR3 runs 14 residues. The germline V and J ends were trimmed by 9 bases and 3 bases, with 15 bases remaining between them. Germline V gene sequence: CDR1 MNHNY, CDR2 SVGAGI (reference sequence).

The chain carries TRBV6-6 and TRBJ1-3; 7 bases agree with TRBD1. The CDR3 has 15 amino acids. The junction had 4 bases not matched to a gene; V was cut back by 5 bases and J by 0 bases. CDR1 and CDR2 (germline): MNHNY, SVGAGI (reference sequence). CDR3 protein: CASSIPGGSGNTIYF. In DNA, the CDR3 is TGTGCCAGCAGTATCCCAGGGGGCTCTGGAAACACCATATATTTT.

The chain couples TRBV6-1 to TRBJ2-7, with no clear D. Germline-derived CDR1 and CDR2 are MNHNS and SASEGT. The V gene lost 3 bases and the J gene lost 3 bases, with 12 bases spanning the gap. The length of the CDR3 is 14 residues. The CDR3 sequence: CASSERVGVYEQYF. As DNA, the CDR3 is TGTGCCAGCAGTGAGAGAGTCGGAGTCTACGAGCAGTACTTC.

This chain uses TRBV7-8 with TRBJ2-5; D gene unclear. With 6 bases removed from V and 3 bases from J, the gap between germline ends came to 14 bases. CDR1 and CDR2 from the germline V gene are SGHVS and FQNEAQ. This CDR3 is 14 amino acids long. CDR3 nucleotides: TGTGCCAGCAGTCCCGCCCCCAGAAAAGAGACCCAGTACTTC. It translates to CASSPAPRKETQYF.

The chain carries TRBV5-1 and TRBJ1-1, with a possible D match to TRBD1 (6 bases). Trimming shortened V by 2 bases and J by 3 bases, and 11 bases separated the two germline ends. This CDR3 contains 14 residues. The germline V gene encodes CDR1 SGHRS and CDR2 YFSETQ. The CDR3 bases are TGCGCCAGCAGCTTAACCTCAGGGGACACTGAAGCTTTCTTT. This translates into CASSLTSGDTEAFF. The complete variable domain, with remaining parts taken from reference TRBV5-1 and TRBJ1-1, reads KAGVTQTPRYLIKTRGQQVTLSCSPISGHRSVSWYQQTPGQGLQFLFEYFSETQRNKGNFPGRFSGRQFSNSRSEMNVSTLELGDSALYLCASSLTSGDTEAFFGQGTRLTVV.

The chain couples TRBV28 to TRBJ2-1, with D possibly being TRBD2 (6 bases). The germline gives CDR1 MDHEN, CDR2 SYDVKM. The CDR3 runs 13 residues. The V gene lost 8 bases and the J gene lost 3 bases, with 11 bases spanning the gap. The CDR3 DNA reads TGTGCCAGCTCTCTAGCGTACTACAATGAGCAGTTCTTC. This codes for CASSLAYYNEQFF.

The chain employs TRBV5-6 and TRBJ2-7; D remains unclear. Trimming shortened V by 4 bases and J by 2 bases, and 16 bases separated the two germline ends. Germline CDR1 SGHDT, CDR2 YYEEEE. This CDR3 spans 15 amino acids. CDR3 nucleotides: TGTGCCAGCAGCCCAGATCTCATACGCCCCTACGAGCAGTACTTC. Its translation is CASSPDLIRPYEQYF. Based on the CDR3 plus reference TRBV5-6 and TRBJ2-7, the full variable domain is DAGVTQSPTHLIKTRGQQVTLRCSPKSGHDTVSWYQQALGQGPQFIFQYYEEEERQRGNFPDRFSGHQFPNYSSELNVNALLLGDSALYLCASSPDLIRPYEQYFGPGTRLTVT.

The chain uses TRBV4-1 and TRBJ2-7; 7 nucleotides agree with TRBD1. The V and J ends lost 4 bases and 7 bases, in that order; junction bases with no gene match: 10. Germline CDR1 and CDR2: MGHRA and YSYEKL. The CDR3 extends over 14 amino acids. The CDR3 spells CASSRKRQGEEQYF. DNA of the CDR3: TGCGCCAGCAGCCGGAAGCGACAGGGTGAAGAGCAGTACTTC.

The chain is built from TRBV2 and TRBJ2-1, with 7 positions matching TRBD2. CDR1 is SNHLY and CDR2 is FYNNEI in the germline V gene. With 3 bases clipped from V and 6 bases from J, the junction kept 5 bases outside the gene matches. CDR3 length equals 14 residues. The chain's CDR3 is CASSESLAGNEQFF. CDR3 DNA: TGTGCCAGCAGTGAGTCGTTAGCGGGCAATGAGCAGTTCTTC.

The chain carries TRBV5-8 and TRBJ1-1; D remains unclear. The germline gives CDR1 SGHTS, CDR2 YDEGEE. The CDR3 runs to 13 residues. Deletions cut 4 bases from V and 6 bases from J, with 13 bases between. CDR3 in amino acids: CASSQLAGSEAFF. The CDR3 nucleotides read TGTGCCAGCAGCCAGCTCGCGGGGTCTGAAGCTTTCTTT.